The 3 T cell receptor beta chains below were found in one sample sequenced in a study of cytomegalovirus exposure and HLA in healthy donors. Clones were sequenced by immunoSEQ multiplex PCR, and TCRdb holds only the in-frame ones, with some missing. The table lists tens of thousands of clones, about nine tenths of them singletons. Source material: PBMCs. The receptors were gathered from a man in his late teens or twenties in good health and CMV-seronegative.

V and J are TRBV4-1 and TRBJ2-1; D is uncertain. Germline V lookup: CDR1 MGHRA, CDR2 YSYEKL. The V end was cut by 0 bases, the J end by 8 bases, with 11 bases between. This CDR3 spans 14 amino acids. CDR3 bases: TGCGCCAGCAGCCAAGAAAGACTTCAGCATGAGCAGTTCTTC. The encoded protein is CASSQERLQHEQFF.

The chain employs TRBV30 and TRBJ1-2; D not resolved. The CDR3 runs 12 residues. Germline values: CDR1 GTSNPN, CDR2 SVGIG (reference sequence). Trimming left V 2 bases short and J 6 bases short, with 10 bases between. The CDR3 bases are TGTGCCTGGAGTATAGGCGGGAATGGCTACACCTTC. Translating gives CAWSIGGNGYTF.

The rearrangement joins TRBV9 to TRBJ1-4; no clear D gene. The CDR3 runs to 14 residues. Germline-derived CDR1 and CDR2 are SGDLS and YYNGEE. The germline V and J ends were trimmed by 0 bases and 8 bases, with 11 bases remaining between them. For the CDR3, the DNA is TGTGCCAGCAGCGTAGGAGGCGAGGGCGAAAAACTGTTTTTT. Translating it yields CASSVGGEGEKLFF.